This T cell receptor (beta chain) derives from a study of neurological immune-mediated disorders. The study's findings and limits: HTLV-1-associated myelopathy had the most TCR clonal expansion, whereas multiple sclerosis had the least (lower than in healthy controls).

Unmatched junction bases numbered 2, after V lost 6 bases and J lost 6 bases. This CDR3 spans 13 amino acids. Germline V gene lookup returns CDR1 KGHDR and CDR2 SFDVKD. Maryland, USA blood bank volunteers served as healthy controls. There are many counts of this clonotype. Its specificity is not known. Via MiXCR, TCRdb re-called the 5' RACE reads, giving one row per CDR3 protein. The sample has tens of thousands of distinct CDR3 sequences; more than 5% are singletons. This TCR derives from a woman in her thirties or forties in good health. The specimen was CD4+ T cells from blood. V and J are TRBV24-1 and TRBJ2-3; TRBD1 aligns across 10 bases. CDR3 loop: CATSRQGADTQYF. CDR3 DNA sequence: TGTGCCACCAGTAGACAGGGGGCCGATACGCAGTATTTT.